A single sample gave rise to the 30 T cell receptor beta chains below, sequenced in a study of blood T cell repertoires in COVID-19. Measured with immunoSEQ multiplex PCR; TCRdb has only the in-frame clones, and not every one. The repertoire holds about 240,000 clones, with around 83% as singletons. The sample consisted of peripheral blood. Receptors originate from a woman younger than 30 with acute or convalescent COVID-19.

The chain couples TRBV7-2 to TRBJ2-7, with TRBD1 as a possible D gene (6 bases). Germline V gives CDR1 SGHTA, CDR2 FQGNSA. V dropped 4 bases and J dropped 3 bases, with 13 bases sitting between them. The CDR3 sequence is 14 residues long. CDR3 sequence: CASSSRTDLYEQYF. The DNA of the CDR3 is TGTGCCAGCAGCTCAAGGACAGACCTCTACGAGCAGTACTTC.

The genes are TRBV28 and TRBJ1-1; no clear D gene. The CDR3 has 14 amino acids. Germline V gene lookup returns CDR1 MDHEN and CDR2 SYDVKM. V gave up 7 bases and J gave up 0 bases, with 12 bases separating them. The CDR3 region is CASIKRELNTEAFF. The CDR3 coding sequence is TGTGCCAGCATCAAGAGGGAGCTGAACACTGAAGCTTTCTTT.

The V and J genes are TRBV5-4 and TRBJ2-2; 7 nucleotides line up with TRBD1. Germline assignment: CDR1 SGHNT and CDR2 YYREEE (reference sequence). This CDR3 is 15 amino acids long. Trimming cost V 0 bases and J 6 bases; bases outside gene matches: 5. The CDR3 DNA sequence: TGTGCCAGCAGCTTGGACAGGGGTGGCCCCGGGGAGCTGTTTTTT. It codes for CASSLDRGGPGELFF.

V gene TRBV9 combines with J gene TRBJ1-1; TRBD1 might be the D (5 bases). Germline loops: CDR1 SGDLS, CDR2 YYNGEE. V dropped 0 bases and J dropped 5 bases, with 11 bases sitting between them. The CDR3 totals 14 residues. CDR3 DNA sequence: TGTGCCAGCAGCGTAGATGTGGGGGGGACTGAAGCTTTCTTT. Its translation is CASSVDVGGTEAFF.

The chain has TRBV10-3 and TRBJ2-1; TRBD2 agrees at 9 bases. The CDR3 is 17 amino acids. V lost 0 bases to trimming and J lost 7 bases; unmatched junction nucleotides: 10. Germline values: CDR1 ENHRY, CDR2 SYGVKD. The CDR3 region is CAISESTRGAGGNEQFF. In nucleotides, the CDR3 is TGTGCCATCAGTGAGTCGACTCGTGGTGCGGGAGGGAATGAGCAGTTCTTC.

The chain links TRBV10-2 to TRBJ1-5; 7 bases match TRBD1. V shed 6 bases, J shed 3 bases, and the junction held 2 bases outside the gene matches. Germline loops: CDR1 WSHSY, CDR2 SAAADI. The CDR3 is 13 amino acids. The CDR3 DNA reads as TGCGCCAGCAGGCAGGGGGACAATCAGCCCCAGCATTTT. As protein: CASRQGDNQPQHF.

V is TRBV11-2 and J is TRBJ2-7, with 10 bases fitting TRBD2. The CDR3 length is 15 residues. CDR1 SGHAT and CDR2 FQNNGV come from the germline V gene. V lost 1 base, J lost 5 bases, and 5 bases stayed unmatched. CDR3 bases: TGTGCCAGCAGCTTAGCGGGACTAGCGTCTCACGAGCAGTACTTC. This codes for CASSLAGLASHEQYF.

The chain recombines TRBV25-1 with TRBJ1-5; TRBD1 agrees at 7 bases. Germline-derived CDR1 and CDR2 are MGHDK and SYGVNS. V was clipped by 4 bases and J by 6 bases; unmatched bases: 3. The CDR3 runs 13 residues. CDR3 in DNA: TGTGCCAGCAGTGTAGGGGGCTCTCAGCCCCAGCATTTT. It encodes CASSVGGSQPQHF.

This chain links TRBV18 with TRBJ2-2, with D possibly matching TRBD2 (6 bases). Trimming left V 3 bases short and J 1 base short, with 9 bases between. The germline V gene has CDR1 KGHSH and CDR2 LQKENI. The CDR3 extends over 15 amino acids. The CDR3 loop reads CASSPGGMNTGELFF. DNA of the CDR3: TGTGCCAGCTCACCGGGCGGGATGAACACCGGGGAGCTGTTTTTT.

This sequence joins TRBV24-1 and TRBJ1-5; perhaps TRBD1 as D (6 bases). Trimming removed 5 bases from V and 0 bases from J, with 13 bases in between. CDR1 is KGHDR and CDR2 is SFDVKD in the germline V gene. The CDR3 length is 16 residues. The CDR3 coding sequence is TGTGCCACCAGTGGTGCGACAGGCTATAGCAATCAGCCCCAGCATTTT. This translates into CATSGATGYSNQPQHF.

The rearrangement links TRBV2 to TRBJ2-7; 8 bases align to TRBD1. CDR1 is SNHLY and CDR2 is FYNNEI in the germline V gene. CDR3 length equals 16 residues. V shed 5 bases and J 0 bases; nucleotides not matched to a gene: 9. The CDR3 loop is CASSIRTGLASYEQYF. In DNA, the CDR3 is TGTGCCAGCAGTATACGGACAGGGCTAGCCTCCTACGAGCAGTACTTC.

The rearrangement joins TRBV5-6 to TRBJ1-2, with TRBD1 matching over 7 bases. V dropped 0 bases and J dropped 4; count of bases not matched to a gene: 9. The germline V gene encodes CDR1 SGHDT and CDR2 YYEEEE. This CDR3 region has 16 residues. DNA of the CDR3: TGTGCCAGCAGCTTGGTGGACAGGCGCGACCCCTATGGCTACACCTTC. The encoded protein is CASSLVDRRDPYGYTF.

The V call is TRBV28, the J call TRBJ2-5; D gene ambiguous. The length of the CDR3 is 12 residues. The germline V and J ends were trimmed by 5 bases and 2 bases, with 6 bases remaining between them. Germline loops: CDR1 MDHEN, CDR2 SYDVKM. CDR3 region: CASSLVQETQYF. The CDR3 bases are TGTGCCAGCAGTCTTGTGCAAGAGACCCAGTACTTC.

This clone was observed a few times. The chain couples TRBV7-6 to TRBJ1-4; D is possibly TRBD1 (5 bases). The CDR3 consists of 17 residues. Trimming left V 4 bases short and J 5 bases short, with 20 bases between. The germline CDR1 and CDR2 sequences are SGHVS and FNYEAQ. The CDR3 here is CASSYLGGGSVNEKLFF. The CDR3, as DNA: TGTGCCAGCAGCTACCTGGGCGGGGGGTCGGTGAATGAAAAACTGTTTTTT.

This chain joins TRBV4-3 and TRBJ2-1; D is undetermined. This CDR3 is built from 14 residues. Germline loops: CDR1 LGHNA, CDR2 YSLEER. Trimming stripped 0 bases from V and 6 bases from J, with 9 bases between. The CDR3 here is CASSQDRASNEQFF. CDR3 nucleotide sequence: TGCGCCAGCAGCCAAGATCGAGCTAGCAATGAGCAGTTCTTC.

The table lists this clone with a count of one. The V gene is TRBV19, the J gene TRBJ1-2; D possibly corresponds to TRBD1 (5 bases). This CDR3 contains 15 residues. V was shortened by 7 bases and J by 6 bases, with 21 bases between the two germline ends. Germline V lookup: CDR1 LNHDA, CDR2 SQIVND (reference sequence). The CDR3, as DNA: TGTGCCAGTACCGCCTCCGCCAGGGTTCGTGATGGCTACACCTTC. Amino acids: CASTASARVRDGYTF.

The CDR3 region is CASSLAGRTDTQYF. DNA of the CDR3: TGTGCCAGCAGCTTAGCGGGGCGTACAGATACGCAGTATTTT. The chain joins TRBV7-9 to TRBJ2-3; possible D gene TRBD1, 5 bases. V was clipped by 0 bases and J by 3 bases, with 7 bases between them. This CDR3 has 14 residues. In germline, CDR1 is SEHNR, CDR2 FQNEAQ (reference sequence). The full variable domain, completed using reference TRBV7-9 and TRBJ2-3, is DTGVSQNPRHKITKRGQNVTFRCDPISEHNRLYWYRQTLGQGPEFLTYFQNEAQLEKSRLLSDRFSAERPKGSFSTLEIQRTEQGDSAMYLCASSLAGRTDTQYFGPGTRLTVL.

V gene TRBV4-1 combines with J gene TRBJ2-2; 10 nucleotides agree with TRBD2. This CDR3 region has 19 residues. CDR1 and CDR2 from the germline V gene are MGHRA and YSYEKL. The V gene end was trimmed by 3 bases and the J gene end by 4 bases; junction bases not matched to a gene: 14. The CDR3: CASSHSRGLAVLFTGELFF. As DNA, the CDR3 is TGCGCCAGCAGCCATAGTCGCGGACTAGCGGTCCTGTTCACCGGGGAGCTGTTTTTT.

CDR3 DNA sequence: TGTGCCAGCAGGACGGGGGCAGATACGCAGTATTTT. This codes for CASRTGADTQYF. V gene TRBV25-1 combines with J gene TRBJ2-3; tentative D call: TRBD2 (6 bases). The CDR3 loop spans 12 amino acids. Trimming took off 6 bases at V and 4 bases at J, with 8 bases between the two ends. Looked up from germline, CDR1 is MGHDK and CDR2 is SYGVNS.

The chain is built from TRBV15 and TRBJ2-3; a weak D match, TRBD2 (6 bases). Trimming left V 4 bases short and J 0 bases short, with 23 bases between. Germline V CDR1 and CDR2: LNHNV, YYDKDF (reference sequence). The CDR3 totals 19 residues. DNA of the CDR3: TGTGCCACCAGCATAAGAGGGGCTAGCGAAGGAGCTAGCACAGATACGCAGTATTTT. Amino acid sequence: CATSIRGASEGASTDTQYF.

The chain combines TRBV27 with TRBJ2-6, with TRBD1 matching 9 bases. V shed 6 bases, J shed 0 bases, and the junction held 6 bases outside the gene matches. Germline V lookup: CDR1 MNHEY, CDR2 SMNVEV (reference sequence). CDR3 length equals 17 residues. CDR3 loop: CASSFGTGISGANVLTF. For the CDR3, the DNA is TGTGCCAGCAGCTTCGGGACAGGGATCTCTGGGGCCAACGTCCTGACTTTC.

The chain joins TRBV6-5 to TRBJ1-2; 7 positions agree with TRBD1. Per germline, CDR1 MNHEY and CDR2 SVGAGI. The CDR3 runs to 15 residues. J was trimmed by 2 bases and V by 6 bases; bases with no gene match: 9. The CDR3 nucleotides read TGTGCCAGCAGGACCGGACAGGCAGCGAACTATGGCTACACCTTC. The encoded protein is CASRTGQAANYGYTF.

The chain is built from TRBV20-1 and TRBJ1-5; 7 nucleotides line up with TRBD1. This CDR3 is 13 amino acids long. With V trimmed by 3 bases and J by 5 bases, 4 bases remained unmatched. CDR1 is DFQATT and CDR2 is SNEGSKA in the germline V gene (reference sequence). DNA of the CDR3: TGCAGTGCTAGTAGGCAGGGGGATCAGCCCCAGCATTTT. As protein: CSASRQGDQPQHF.

The CDR3 coding sequence is TGTGCCAGCAGACCGGGACTAGCGTCCTACGAGCAGTACTTC. Protein product: CASRPGLASYEQYF. The rearrangement links TRBV6-5 to TRBJ2-7; 10 positions agree with TRBD2. The CDR3 runs 14 residues. Germline CDR1 MNHEY, CDR2 SVGAGI. After removal of 6 bases from V and 1 base from J, the junction contained 3 bases not matched to a gene.

This clone showed up just a few times. The chain joins TRBV12-3 or TRBV12-4 to TRBJ1-1, with D tentatively TRBD1 (5 bases). V shed 7 bases and J shed 10 bases, with 16 bases lying between them. This CDR3 contains 12 residues. The CDR3 loop reads CASTTRLGGAFF. Written as DNA, the CDR3 is TGTGCCAGCACCACCCGGTTGGGGGGAGCTTTCTTT.

The chain combines TRBV28 with TRBJ1-5; a possible D gene is TRBD1 (5 bases). The germline V and J ends were trimmed by 6 bases and 4 bases, with 16 bases remaining between them. The germline V gene has CDR1 MDHEN and CDR2 SYDVKM. The CDR3 contains 15 residues. The CDR3 nucleotides read TGTGCCAGCAGCCTCGGACAAACTCGGAATCAGCCCCAGCATTTT. It specifies CASSLGQTRNQPQHF. The entire variable domain, with the rest obtained from reference TRBV28 and TRBJ1-5, is as follows: DVKVTQSSRYLVKRTGEKVFLECVQDMDHENMFWYRQDPGLGLRLIYFSYDVKMKEKGDIPEGYSVSREKKERFSLILESASTNQTSMYLCASSLGQTRNQPQHFGDGTRLSIL.

This clone has just one count. The chain has TRBV5-6 and TRBJ2-7; tentatively, D is TRBD2 (5 bases). Deletions cut 7 bases from V and 2 bases from J, with 13 bases between. CDR1 SGHDT and CDR2 YYEEEE come from the germline V gene. The CDR3 totals 13 residues. CDR3 in DNA: TGTGCCAGCGGAAAAGGAGGTCCCTACGAGCAGTACTTC. As protein: CASGKGGPYEQYF. The variable domain in full, with the rest retrieved from reference TRBV5-6 and TRBJ2-7, is DAGVTQSPTHLIKTRGQQVTLRCSPKSGHDTVSWYQQALGQGPQFIFQYYEEEERQRGNFPDRFSGHQFPNYSSELNVNALLLGDSALYLCASGKGGPYEQYFGPGTRLTVT.

The CDR3 DNA reads as TGTGCCAGCAGGACTGGGACAGGGGCTGGAAACACCATATATTTT. This translates into CASRTGTGAGNTIYF. This chain joins TRBV2 and TRBJ1-3, with 10 bases aligning to TRBD1. V gave up 6 bases and J gave up 2 bases; unmatched junction bases: 4. Germline V CDR1 and CDR2: SNHLY, FYNNEI. The CDR3 spans 15 residues. The full variable domain, its missing parts supplied by reference TRBV2 and TRBJ1-3, is EPEVTQTPSHQVTQMGQEVILRCVPISNHLYFYWYRQILGQKVEFLVSFYNNEISEKSEIFDDQFSVERPDGSNFTLKIRSTKLEDSAMYFCASRTGTGAGNTIYFGEGSWLTVV.

CDR3 loop: CSVSDSLNQPQHF. The CDR3 coding sequence is TGCAGCGTTTCGGACAGTCTTAATCAGCCCCAGCATTTT. V is TRBV29-1 and J is TRBJ1-5, with a possible D match to TRBD1 (6 bases). V shed 5 bases and J shed 4 bases, with 12 bases lying between them. Germline V CDR1 and CDR2: SQVTM, ANQGSEA. CDR3 length equals 13 residues.

This clone appeared a single time. The CDR3 sequence: CASSLGLASYEQYF. The CDR3 DNA reads as TGTGCCAGCAGCCTGGGACTAGCGAGCTACGAGCAGTACTTC. The chain joins TRBV5-4 to TRBJ2-7; 10 bases map to TRBD2. Germline V CDR1 and CDR2: SGHNT, YYREEE (reference sequence). The V gene end was trimmed by 4 bases and the J gene end by 3 bases; junction bases not matched to a gene: 4. This CDR3 is built from 14 residues.